This T cell receptor beta chain originates from a study of yellow fever vaccine responses in identical twins. CDR1 is SQVTM, CDR2 ANQGSEA, per germline. V was shortened by 5 bases and J by 8 bases, with 3 bases between the two germline ends. The length of the CDR3 is 8 residues. MiXCR was run by TCRdb on the RT-PCR reads, yielding one entry per CDR3 protein. The sample records 3,000 to 4,500 distinct CDR3 sequences, 84% being singletons. The V gene is TRBV29-1, the J gene TRBJ1-2; D call uncertain. This specimen consisted of T cells from blood (PBMCs), unsorted or a sorted subset (not recorded which), obtained before or after yellow fever vaccination (not recorded which). This receptor was identified in a woman younger than 35 who received the yellow fever vaccine. The CDR3 is CSVPGYTF. CDR3 DNA sequence: TGCAGCGTTCCCGGCTACACCTTC.